One TCR beta chain is described in this entry. This sample was taken from a study of shared clonotypes between healthy human individuals. Per sorted-subset replicate PCR, input was roughly 220 ng DNA, representing roughly 30,000 T cell genomes. Some clones are missing from TCRdb's copy, which holds only in-frame ones; the method was immunoSEQ multiplex PCR. The data show approximately 2.5 million clones, more than 80% seen once. The length of the CDR3 is 15 residues. V lost 0 bases and J lost 5, with 14 bases in between. CDR1 and CDR2 (germline): SGHRS, YFSETQ. The specimen was naive CD4+ T cells sorted from blood. Stated subset: CD45RA+ positively selected. The origin of this receptor is a man between 18 and 35 years old in good health. V usage is TRBV5-1 and J usage is TRBJ1-2; D is possibly TRBD1 (6 bases). CDR3 DNA sequence: TGCGCCAGCAGCTTGGACCAGCCAGGGGTTTATGGCTACACCTTC. Translated, it gives CASSLDQPGVYGYTF.